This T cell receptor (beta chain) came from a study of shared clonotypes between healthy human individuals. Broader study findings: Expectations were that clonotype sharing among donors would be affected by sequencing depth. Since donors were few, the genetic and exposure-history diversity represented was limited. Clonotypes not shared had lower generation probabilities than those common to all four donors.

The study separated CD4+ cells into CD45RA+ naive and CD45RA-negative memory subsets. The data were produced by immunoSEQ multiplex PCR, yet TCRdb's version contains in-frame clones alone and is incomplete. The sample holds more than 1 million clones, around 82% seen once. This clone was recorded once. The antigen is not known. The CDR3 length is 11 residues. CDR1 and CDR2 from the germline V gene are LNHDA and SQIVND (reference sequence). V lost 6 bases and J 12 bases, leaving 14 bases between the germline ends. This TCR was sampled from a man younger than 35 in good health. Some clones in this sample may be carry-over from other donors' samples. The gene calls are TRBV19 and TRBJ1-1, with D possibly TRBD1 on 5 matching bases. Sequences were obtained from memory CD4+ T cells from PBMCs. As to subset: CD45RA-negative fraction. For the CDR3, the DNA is TGTGCCAGTAGGGCCGGGGACCCAACTTTCTTT. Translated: CASRAGDPTFF.